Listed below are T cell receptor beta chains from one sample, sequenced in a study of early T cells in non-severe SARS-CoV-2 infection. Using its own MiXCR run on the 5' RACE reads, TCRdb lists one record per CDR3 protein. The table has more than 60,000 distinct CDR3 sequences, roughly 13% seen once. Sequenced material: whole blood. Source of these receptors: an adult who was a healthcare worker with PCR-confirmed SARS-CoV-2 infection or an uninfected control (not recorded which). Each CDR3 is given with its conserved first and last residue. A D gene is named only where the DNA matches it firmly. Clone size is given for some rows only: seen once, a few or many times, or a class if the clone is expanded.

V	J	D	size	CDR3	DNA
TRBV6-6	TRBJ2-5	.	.	CASSYFVAGEETQYF	TGTGCCAGCAGTTACTTCGTGGCAGGGGAAGAGACCCAGTACTTC
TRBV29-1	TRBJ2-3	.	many	CSGGKGGSTDTQYF	TGCAGCGGGGGTAAAGGGGGAAGCACAGATACGCAGTATTTT
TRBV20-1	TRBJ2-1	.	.	CSARDLGPYNEQFF	TGCAGTGCTAGAGATCTTGGGCCATACAATGAGCAGTTCTTC
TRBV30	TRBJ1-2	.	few	CAWSPGHGYGYTF	TGTGCCTGGAGTCCGGGACATGGGTATGGCTACACCTTC
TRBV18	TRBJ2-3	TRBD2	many	CASSHTAGGPTDTQYF	TGTGCCAGCTCCCACACGGCGGGAGGGCCTACAGATACGCAGTATTTT
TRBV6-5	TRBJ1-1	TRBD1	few	CASSYLFSGTGTEAFF	TGTGCCAGCAGTTACTTATTTTCTGGGACAGGGACTGAAGCTTTCTTT
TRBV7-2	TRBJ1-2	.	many	CASSLLGSDYGYTF	TGTGCCAGCAGCTTGTTGGGGTCTGATTATGGCTACACCTTC
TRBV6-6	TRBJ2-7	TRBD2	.	CASSYSPKRGSYEQYF	TGTGCCAGCAGTTATTCCCCGAAGCGGGGGAGCTACGAGCAGTACTTC
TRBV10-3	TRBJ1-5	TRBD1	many	CAIRGTGGNQPQHF	TGTGCCATCAGAGGGACAGGGGGCAATCAGCCCCAGCATTTT
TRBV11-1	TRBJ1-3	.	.	CASSYGQGRSSGNTIYF	TGTGCCAGCAGCTACGGGCAGGGGCGCTCATCTGGAAACACCATATATTTT
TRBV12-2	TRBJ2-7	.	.	CASRLEKAALFF	TGTGCAAGTCGCTTAGAAAAGGCCGCCTTATTCTTC